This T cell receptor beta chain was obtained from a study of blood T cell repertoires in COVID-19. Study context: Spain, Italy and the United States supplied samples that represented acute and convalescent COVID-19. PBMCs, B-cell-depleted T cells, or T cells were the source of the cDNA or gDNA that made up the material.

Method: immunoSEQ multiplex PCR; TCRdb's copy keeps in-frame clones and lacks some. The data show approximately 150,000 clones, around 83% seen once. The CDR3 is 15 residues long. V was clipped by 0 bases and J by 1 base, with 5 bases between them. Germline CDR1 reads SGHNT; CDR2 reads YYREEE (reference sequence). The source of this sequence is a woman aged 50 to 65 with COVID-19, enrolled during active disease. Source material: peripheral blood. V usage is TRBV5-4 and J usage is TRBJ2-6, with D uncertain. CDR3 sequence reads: CASSLAGSGANVLTF. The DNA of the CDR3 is TGTGCCAGCAGCTTGGCGGGTTCTGGGGCCAACGTCCTGACTTTC.